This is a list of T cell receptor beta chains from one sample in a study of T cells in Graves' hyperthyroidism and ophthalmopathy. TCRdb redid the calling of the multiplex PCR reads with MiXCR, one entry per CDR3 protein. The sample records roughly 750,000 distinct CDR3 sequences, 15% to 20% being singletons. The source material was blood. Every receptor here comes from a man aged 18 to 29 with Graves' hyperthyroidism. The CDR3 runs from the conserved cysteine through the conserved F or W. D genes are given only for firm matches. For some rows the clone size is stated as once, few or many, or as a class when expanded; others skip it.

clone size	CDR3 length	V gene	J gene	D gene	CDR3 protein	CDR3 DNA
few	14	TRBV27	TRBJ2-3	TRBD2	CAVGLAGSRDTQYF	TGTGCCGTTGGACTAGCGGGATCGCGGGATACGCAGTATTTT
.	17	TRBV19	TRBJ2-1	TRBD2	CASSIDLSGSSYNEQFF	TGTGCCAGTAGTATAGACCTTAGCGGGAGCTCCTACAATGAGCAGTTCTTC
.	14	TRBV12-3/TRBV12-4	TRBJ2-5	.	CASSLNEVKETQYF	TGTGCCAGCAGTTTAAATGAGGTTAAAGAGACCCAGTACTTC
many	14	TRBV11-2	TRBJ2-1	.	CASSQAGAYNEQFF	TGTGCCAGCAGCCAAGCAGGCGCCTACAATGAGCAGTTCTTC
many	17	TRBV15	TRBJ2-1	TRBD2	CATSREGGLAKGNEQFF	TGTGCCACCAGCAGAGAGGGCGGACTAGCAAAGGGGAATGAGCAGTTCTTC
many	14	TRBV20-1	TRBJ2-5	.	CSANRPPTQETQYF	TGCAGTGCAAATCGACCTCCAACCCAAGAGACCCAGTACTTC
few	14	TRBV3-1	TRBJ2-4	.	CASSQNLAKNIQYF	TGTGCCAGCAGCCAAAATCTAGCCAAAAACATTCAGTACTTC
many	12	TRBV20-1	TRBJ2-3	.	CSARWSTDTQYF	TGCAGTGCTAGGTGGAGTACAGATACGCAGTATTTT
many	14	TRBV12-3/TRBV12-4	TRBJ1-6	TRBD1	CASSSTGRGSPLHF	TGTGCCAGCAGTTCGACAGGGAGGGGCTCACCCCTCCACTTT
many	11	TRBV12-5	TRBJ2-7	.	CASGTGNEQYF	TGTGCTAGTGGTACTGGGAACGAGCAGTACTTC
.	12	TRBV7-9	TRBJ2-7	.	CAWRQLPYEQYF	TGTGCGTGGCGCCAACTCCCTTACGAGCAGTACTTC
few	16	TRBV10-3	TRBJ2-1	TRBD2	CAISGRTSGEGNEQFF	TGTGCCATCAGTGGGCGGACTAGCGGGGAAGGCAATGAGCAGTTCTTC
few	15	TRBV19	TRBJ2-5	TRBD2	CASSMGTSRLETQYF	TGTGCCAGTAGTATGGGGACTAGCCGTTTGGAGACCCAGTACTTC
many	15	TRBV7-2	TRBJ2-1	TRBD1	CASSLPRGRPYEQFF	TGTGCCAGCAGCTTACCCAGGGGGCGCCCCTATGAGCAGTTCTTC
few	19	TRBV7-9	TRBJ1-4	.	CASSHRGGGGLATNEKLFF	TGTGCCAGCAGCCATCGAGGGGGGGGGGGCCTTGCAACTAATGAAAAACTGTTTTTT
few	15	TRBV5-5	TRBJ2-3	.	CASSLEWGQSDTQYF	TGTGCCAGCAGCTTGGAGTGGGGGCAATCAGATACGCAGTATTTT
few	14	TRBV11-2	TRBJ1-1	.	CASSPIRGRTEAFF	TGTGCCAGCAGCCCCATTCGGGGGAGGACTGAAGCTTTCTTT
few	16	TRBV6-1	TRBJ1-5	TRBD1	CASRRGTGGGNQPQHF	TGTGCCAGCAGGAGGGGGACAGGGGGCGGCAATCAGCCCCAGCATTTT
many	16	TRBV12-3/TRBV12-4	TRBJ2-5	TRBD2	CASSPKRSSGRETQYF	TGTGCCAGCAGTCCCAAAAGGTCTAGCGGGAGGGAGACCCAGTACTTC
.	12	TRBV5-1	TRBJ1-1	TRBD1	CASKSGQGEAFF	TGCGCCAGCAAATCCGGACAGGGTGAAGCTTTCTTT
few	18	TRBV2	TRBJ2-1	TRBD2	CASSALGTSGRVYNEQFF	TGTGCCAGCAGCGCCCTCGGGACTAGCGGGAGGGTTTACAATGAGCAGTTCTTC
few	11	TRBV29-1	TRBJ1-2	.	CSVDSNYGYTF	TGCAGCGTTGACAGTAACTATGGCTACACCTTC
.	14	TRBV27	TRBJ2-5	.	CATNTDGRQETQYF	TGTGCCACCAATACGGACGGACGTCAAGAGACCCAGTACTTC
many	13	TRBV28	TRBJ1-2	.	CASTPLEYYGYTF	TGTGCCAGCACCCCCCTCGAATACTATGGCTACACCTTC
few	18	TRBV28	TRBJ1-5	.	CASSHGWMRQHSNQPQHF	TGTGCCAGCAGCCATGGTTGGATGAGACAACATAGCAATCAGCCCCAGCATTTT
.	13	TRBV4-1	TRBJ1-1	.	CASSQRSEAEAFF	TGCGCCAGCAGCCAACGGTCGGAGGCTGAAGCTTTCTTT
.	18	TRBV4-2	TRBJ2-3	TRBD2	CASRPEERESMGTDTQYF	TGTGCCAGCAGACCCGAGGAGCGGGAGTCGATGGGCACAGATACGCAGTATTTT
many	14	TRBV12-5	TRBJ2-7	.	CASVFDSYSYEQYF	TGTGCTAGTGTTTTCGACTCATACTCCTACGAGCAGTACTTC
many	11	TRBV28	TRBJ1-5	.	CASSFDQPQHF	TGTGCCAGCAGTTTTGATCAGCCCCAGCATTTT
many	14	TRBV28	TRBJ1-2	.	CASSFRGGHYGYTF	TGTGCCAGCAGCTTTAGGGGGGGTCACTATGGCTACACCTTC
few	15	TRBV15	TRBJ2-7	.	CATSRGPDSSYEQYF	TGTGCCACCAGCAGAGGCCCGGACAGCTCCTACGAGCAGTACTTC
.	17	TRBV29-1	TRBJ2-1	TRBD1	CSVEGQVHPITYNEQFF	TGCAGCGTTGAGGGACAGGTCCATCCAATTACCTACAATGAGCAGTTCTTC
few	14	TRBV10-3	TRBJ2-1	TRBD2	CASGVTSAYNEQFF	TGTGCTTCGGGAGTGACTAGCGCTTACAATGAGCAGTTCTTC
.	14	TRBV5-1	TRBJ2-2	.	CASSTGQNTGELFF	TGCGCCAGCTCTACGGGACAGAACACCGGGGAGCTGTTTTTT
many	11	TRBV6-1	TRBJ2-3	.	CASSREIAQYF	TGTGCCAGCAGCCGGGAGATCGCGCAGTATTTT
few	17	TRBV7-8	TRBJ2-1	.	CASSSPVRRSSYNEQFF	TGTGCCAGCAGCTCCCCAGTACGGCGGAGCTCCTACAATGAGCAGTTCTTC
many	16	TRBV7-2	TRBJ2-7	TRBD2	CASSHQTSGPSYEQYF	TGTGCCAGCAGCCACCAGACTAGCGGGCCCTCCTACGAGCAGTACTTC
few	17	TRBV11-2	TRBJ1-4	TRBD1	CASSLVGQGAANEKLFF	TGTGCCAGCAGCTTAGTTGGTCAGGGGGCGGCTAATGAAAAACTGTTTTTT
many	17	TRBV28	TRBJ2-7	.	CASIKPGGHSSSYEQYF	TGTGCCAGCATCAAACCTGGGGGACACTCTAGCTCCTACGAGCAGTACTTC
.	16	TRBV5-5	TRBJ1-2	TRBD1	CASSLNTGGRNYGYTF	TGTGCCAGCAGCCTCAACACAGGGGGTAGGAACTATGGCTACACCTTC
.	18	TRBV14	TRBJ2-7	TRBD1	CASSRTGQGQVHSYEQYF	TGTGCCAGCAGCCGGACGGGACAGGGCCAAGTTCACTCCTACGAGCAGTACTTC
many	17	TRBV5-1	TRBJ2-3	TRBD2	CASSEAGGFLDTDTQYF	TGCGCCAGCTCGGAAGCGGGAGGCTTCCTCGACACAGATACGCAGTATTTT
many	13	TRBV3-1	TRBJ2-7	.	CASSRGGSGEQYF	TGTGCCAGCAGCCGTGGGGGCTCTGGCGAGCAGTACTTC
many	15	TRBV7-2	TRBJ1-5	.	CASSLLAGRNQPQHF	TGTGCCAGCAGCTTATTGGCAGGGAGAAATCAGCCCCAGCATTTT
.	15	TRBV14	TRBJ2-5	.	CASSQGGQGGETQYF	TGTGCCAGCAGCCAAGGCGGTCAGGGGGGAGAGACCCAGTACTTC
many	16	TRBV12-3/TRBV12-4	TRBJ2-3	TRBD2	CASSLLAGGPIDTQYF	TGTGCCAGCAGTTTATTGGCGGGAGGGCCAATAGATACGCAGTATTTT
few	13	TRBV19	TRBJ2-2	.	CATIAKNTGELFF	TGTGCCACCATAGCGAAAAACACCGGGGAGCTGTTTTTT
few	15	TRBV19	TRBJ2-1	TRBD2	CASSTLAGDYNEQFF	TGTGCCAGTAGTACCCTAGCGGGAGACTACAATGAGCAGTTCTTC
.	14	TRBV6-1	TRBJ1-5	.	CASSETGLNQPQHF	TGTGCCAGCAGTGAAACAGGGTTGAATCAGCCCCAGCATTTT
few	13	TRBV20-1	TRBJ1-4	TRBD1	CSAGTGDNEKLFF	TGCAGTGCTGGGACAGGAGATAATGAAAAACTGTTTTTT
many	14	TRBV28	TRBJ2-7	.	CASSLVADSYEQYF	TGTGCCAGCAGTTTGGTAGCGGACTCCTACGAGCAGTACTTC
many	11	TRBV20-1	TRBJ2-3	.	CSVMPVDTQYF	TGCAGTGTAATGCCGGTAGATACGCAGTATTTT
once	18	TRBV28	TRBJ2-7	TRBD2	CASSLSYTSGSISYEQYF	TGTGCCAGCAGTTTATCTTATACTAGCGGGAGTATCAGCTACGAGCAGTACTTC
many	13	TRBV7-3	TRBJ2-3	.	CASSFTSLDTQYF	TGTGCCAGCAGCTTCACGAGTTTAGATACGCAGTATTTT